The clone carrying this TCR beta chain was detected many times. V lost 0 bases and J lost 0, with 10 bases in between. Per germline, CDR1 SGHRS and CDR2 YFSETQ. This CDR3 has 15 amino acids. These data originate in a study of T-cell reconstitution after alpha-beta-depleted transplantation in children. Unique molecular identifiers were incorporated when the TCRbeta library was constructed. TCRdb processed the PCR reads anew with MiXCR; each CDR3 protein has one entry. This sample carries 240,000 or so distinct CDR3 sequences, 12% of them seen once, and the ten largest clones take about 2.6%. The chain uses TRBV5-1 and TRBJ2-7; a possible D gene is TRBD1 (6 bases). This receptor was identified in a human donor who donated a stem cell graft to a child with acute lymphoblastic leukemia. The starting material was PBMCs from the stem cell graft donor, obtained from the stem cell graft. The CDR3 reads CASSLGRDTSYEQYF. The CDR3 DNA reads as TGCGCCAGCAGCTTGGGTCGGGACACCTCCTACGAGCAGTACTTC. The full variable domain, its missing parts supplied by reference TRBV5-1 and TRBJ2-7, is KAGVTQTPRYLIKTRGQQVTLSCSPISGHRSVSWYQQTPGQGLQFLFEYFSETQRNKGNFPGRFSGRQFSNSRSEMNVSTLELGDSALYLCASSLGRDTSYEQYFGPGTRLTVT.